The 27 T cell receptor beta chains below were found in one sample sequenced in a study of blood T cell repertoires in COVID-19. This table comes from immunoSEQ multiplex PCR, and its TCRdb copy is limited to in-frame clones, with some not included. Among 200,000 to 250,000 clones listed, about four fifths were seen once. The sequenced material came from peripheral blood. The receptors come from a man under 40 who had recovered from COVID-19.

The chain combines TRBV13 with TRBJ1-4; D ambiguous. CDR1 is PRHDT, CDR2 FYEKMQ, per germline (reference sequence). The germline V and J ends were trimmed by 3 bases and 5 bases, with 16 bases remaining between them. This CDR3 has 16 amino acids. CDR3 region: CASSFRGVGENEKLFF. The DNA for the CDR3 is TGTGCCAGCAGCTTCCGCGGGGTGGGTGAAAATGAAAAACTGTTTTTT.

Only a few counts were recorded for this clone. V is TRBV6-1 and J is TRBJ1-5, with TRBD1 matching over 8 bases. J was trimmed by 10 bases and V by 3 bases; bases with no gene match: 5. This CDR3 is 13 amino acids long. Germline CDR1 reads MNHNS; CDR2 reads SASEGT. The CDR3 reads CASSEDREGPQHF. The CDR3 nucleotides are TGTGCCAGCAGTGAGGACAGGGAGGGACCCCAGCATTTT.

The genes are TRBV5-1 and TRBJ2-7; 9 positions match TRBD1. The V gene's germline CDR1 is SGHRS and CDR2 YFSETQ. V was clipped by 6 bases and J by 5 bases; unmatched bases: 12. This CDR3 comprises 15 residues. The CDR3, as DNA: TGCGCCAGCAAAACCACAGGGGGCGCTTTCGACGAGCAGTACTTC. Its translation: CASKTTGGAFDEQYF.

V is TRBV5-6 and J is TRBJ1-1; TRBD1 might be the D (5 bases). Trimming cost V 3 bases and J 1 base, with 10 bases left between them. CDR1 is SGHDT, CDR2 YYEEEE, per germline. This CDR3 contains 14 residues. The CDR3 DNA sequence: TGTGCCAGCAGCTCACTTCAGGGGAACACTGAAGCTTTCTTT. It codes for CASSSLQGNTEAFF.

The gene calls are TRBV6-5 and TRBJ2-7, with TRBD2 identical over 8 bases. V lost 5 bases and J lost 5; bases outside the gene matches: 11. CDR1 MNHEY and CDR2 SVGAGI come from the germline V gene. The CDR3 is 15 amino acids. The CDR3 bases are TGTGCCAGCAGTCGGGGGGGTAGGGAAATCCACGAGCAGTACTTC. Amino acid sequence: CASSRGGREIHEQYF.

The chain is built from TRBV4-1 and TRBJ2-5; a weak D match, TRBD1 (5 bases). V shed 1 base and J shed 0 bases, with 15 bases lying between them. The CDR3 is made up of 17 amino acids. The germline gives CDR1 MGHRA, CDR2 YSYEKL. CDR3 nucleotide sequence: TGCGCCAGCAGCCAAGTGGGGCGGTCTCTCTACCAAGAGACCCAGTACTTC. Protein sequence: CASSQVGRSLYQETQYF.

This chain's CDR3 is CASSDGTGGTDTQYF. DNA of the CDR3: TGTGCCAGCAGTGACGGGACAGGGGGCACAGATACGCAGTATTTT. The V and J genes are TRBV6-1 and TRBJ2-3; 10 nucleotides agree with TRBD1. The trim removed 3 bases at V and 1 base at J, leaving 1 base unmatched. The CDR3 runs to 15 residues. The germline CDR1 and CDR2 sequences are MNHNS and SASEGT.

The chain recombines TRBV9 with TRBJ1-1, with D uncertain. CDR3 length equals 13 residues. Per germline, CDR1 SGDLS and CDR2 YYNGEE. Trimming pared 3 bases from V and 4 bases from J, leaving 10 bases between. CDR3 protein: CASSGRLVTEAFF. The CDR3 DNA is TGTGCCAGCAGCGGCCGACTCGTCACTGAAGCTTTCTTT.

This chain links TRBV19 with TRBJ2-1; 10 bases align to TRBD1. The junction had 3 bases not matched to a gene; V was cut back by 9 bases and J by 4 bases. This CDR3 is 13 amino acids long. CDR1 is LNHDA and CDR2 is SQIVND in the germline V gene (reference sequence). CDR3 region: CASAGQGYNEQFF. The CDR3 DNA is TGTGCCAGCGCGGGACAGGGGTACAATGAGCAGTTCTTC.

This clone came up once. This chain connects TRBV21-1 to TRBJ2-2; the D call TRBD2 from the table was never checked on the DNA. TRBV21-1 is noted as a pseudogene. The CDR3 runs 15 residues. This chain's CDR3 is CASSNPPRGTGELFF. CDR3 sequence (DNA): TGTGCCAGCAGCAATCCCCCCCGGGGAACCGGGGAGCTGTTTTTT.

The rearrangement joins TRBV11-2 to TRBJ1-1; a possible D gene is TRBD1 (5 bases). CDR1 SGHAT and CDR2 FQNNGV come from the germline V gene. Deletions cut 3 bases from V and 4 bases from J, with 12 bases between. The CDR3 is 14 amino acids. The CDR3 sequence: CASSFQGGGTEAFF. For the CDR3, the DNA is TGTGCCAGCAGCTTCCAGGGAGGAGGCACTGAAGCTTTCTTT.

The table lists this clone with a few counts. The V gene is TRBV29-1, the J gene TRBJ1-1; D is ambiguous. The CDR3 has 10 residues. Germline CDR1 SQVTM, CDR2 ANQGSEA. Trimming took 6 bases from V and 5 from J, leaving 7 bases between them. The CDR3 bases are TGCAGCGTATTTCATACTGAAGCTTTCTTT. Protein sequence: CSVFHTEAFF.

CDR3 sequence: CATGGIYIEDTEAFF. The CDR3 region has the DNA TGTGCCACCGGCGGGATTTATATCGAGGATACTGAAGCTTTCTTT. This chain uses TRBV24-1 with TRBJ1-1, with no clear D. Germline loops: CDR1 KGHDR, CDR2 SFDVKD. The V end lost 9 bases, the J end lost 5 bases, and 21 bases lay between the germline ends. The CDR3 loop spans 15 amino acids.

The V gene is TRBV5-4, the J gene TRBJ1-2, with a weak D call TRBD1 (6 bases). The germline CDR1 and CDR2 sequences are SGHNT and YYREEE (reference sequence). Trimming shortened V by 0 bases and J by 5 bases, and 8 bases separated the two germline ends. This CDR3 is 13 amino acids long. CDR3 nucleotide sequence: TGTGCCAGCAGCTTGGGGACAGAGTATGGCTACACCTTC. This sequence encodes CASSLGTEYGYTF.

V is TRBV4-2 and J is TRBJ1-1, with 8 positions matching TRBD1. The CDR3 contains 15 residues. Germline V gene data show CDR1 as LGHNA and CDR2 as YNFKEQ. After removal of 0 bases from V and 3 bases from J, the junction contained 3 bases not matched to a gene. The CDR3 here is CASSQDQGAYTEAFF. CDR3 nucleotide sequence: TGTGCCAGCAGCCAAGATCAGGGGGCGTACACTGAAGCTTTCTTT.

The V gene is TRBV6-5, the J gene TRBJ2-3; maybe TRBD2 (7 bases). V was shortened by 11 bases and J by 2 bases, with 17 bases between the two germline ends. Per the germline V gene, CDR1 is MNHEY and CDR2 is SVGAGI. The length of the CDR3 is 14 residues. The CDR3 bases are TGTGCCGGCACGGTGGGGGGGGCCACAGATACGCAGTATTTT. Encoded protein: CAGTVGGATDTQYF.

The V gene is TRBV13, the J gene TRBJ1-2; maybe TRBD1 (5 bases). Germline V gene data show CDR1 as PRHDT and CDR2 as FYEKMQ (reference sequence). The CDR3 runs to 17 residues. The V gene lost 8 bases and the J gene lost 4 bases, with 26 bases spanning the gap. The CDR3 reads CASGSSRGLGGGYGYTF. In nucleotides, the CDR3 is TGTGCCAGCGGAAGCTCTCGGGGACTAGGAGGAGGCTATGGCTACACCTTC. Complete variable domain (other parts from reference TRBV13 and TRBJ1-2): AAGVIQSPRHLIKEKRETATLKCYPIPRHDTVYWYQQGPGQDPQFLISFYEKMQSDKGSIPDRFSAQQFSDYHSELNMSSLELGDSALYFCASGSSRGLGGGYGYTFGSGTRLTVV.

The rearrangement uses TRBV28 and TRBJ1-1; D unclear. From germline, CDR1 is MDHEN and CDR2 SYDVKM. The CDR3 extends over 14 amino acids. V shed 5 bases and J shed 4 bases, with 14 bases lying between them. CDR3 loop: CASSMPPGVTEAFF. The CDR3 coding sequence is TGTGCCAGCAGTATGCCTCCCGGGGTCACTGAAGCTTTCTTT.

The rearrangement links TRBV2 to TRBJ1-1, with TRBD1 as a possible D gene (6 bases). The CDR3 totals 14 residues. Germline CDR1 SNHLY, CDR2 FYNNEI. CDR3 region: CTVREGRGSTEAFF. CDR3 sequence (DNA): TGTACCGTCCGAGAGGGAAGGGGGAGCACTGAAGCTTTCTTT.

The CDR3 DNA reads TGTGCCAGCAGCCACCAGACCCGGACAGACGATAATTCACCCCTCCACTTT. Protein sequence: CASSHQTRTDDNSPLHF. This chain uses TRBV3-1 (or the pseudogene TRBV3-2) with TRBJ1-6; D may be TRBD1 (6 bases). Trimming took 3 bases from V and 5 from J, leaving 17 bases between them. Germline CDR1 and CDR2: LGHDT and YNNKEL (reference sequence). This CDR3 comprises 17 residues.

The V gene is TRBV7-9, the J gene TRBJ1-2; TRBD1 might be the D (5 bases). The CDR3 loop spans 11 amino acids. CDR1 and CDR2 from the germline V gene are SEHNR and FQNEAQ (reference sequence). V lost 11 bases and J lost 6, with 13 bases in between. The CDR3 here is CAAGGTHGYTF. CDR3 bases: TGTGCCGCGGGGGGGACCCATGGCTACACCTTC.

The rearrangement joins TRBV25-1 to TRBJ2-2, with TRBD1 identical over 7 bases. The length of the CDR3 is 15 residues. From germline, CDR1 is MGHDK and CDR2 SYGVNS. V shed 8 bases and J 6 bases; nucleotides not matched to a gene: 12. The CDR3 is CASLQGGTGAGELFF. CDR3 bases: TGTGCCAGCCTACAAGGGGGAACAGGGGCCGGGGAGCTGTTTTTT.

J is TRBJ2-5 and V is TRBV6-2 or TRBV6-3; TRBD1 matches 7 bases. The V gene's germline CDR1 is MNHEY and CDR2 SVGEGT. This CDR3 contains 15 residues. V was clipped by 2 bases and J by 3 bases; unmatched bases: 6. CDR3 region: CASSYGKGQKETQYF. DNA of the CDR3: TGTGCCAGCAGTTACGGAAAGGGACAGAAAGAGACCCAGTACTTC.

In DNA, the CDR3 is TGTGCCAGCAGCCTGGACAGGTCAGCAACTAATGAAAAACTGTTTTTT. This translates into CASSLDRSATNEKLFF. The V gene is TRBV4-2, the J gene TRBJ1-4; 7 bases agree with TRBD1. CDR3 length equals 16 residues. Germline trimming cut 4 bases from V and 0 bases from J; bases unmatched to any gene: 5. Germline V lookup: CDR1 LGHNA, CDR2 YNFKEQ.

CDR3 nucleotide sequence: TGTGCCAGCAGTTCGCTGCGGGGGGGCCAGGAGACCCAGTACTTC. It encodes CASSSLRGGQETQYF. The gene calls are TRBV6-6 and TRBJ2-5; 9 nucleotides align to TRBD2. V lost 4 bases and J lost 5; bases outside the gene matches: 8. This CDR3 has 15 amino acids. Germline lookup yields CDR1 MNHNY and CDR2 SVGAGI (reference sequence).

This clone appeared once. This sequence joins TRBV7-8 and TRBJ2-5; 9 bases are a match to TRBD1. The CDR3 covers 17 residues. Germline V gene data show CDR1 as SGHVS and CDR2 as FQNEAQ. V trimming: 0 bases; J trimming: 4 bases; junction bases outside the gene matches: 9. The CDR3 nucleotides read TGTGCCAGCAGCTTAGCTCCCATAGGGACAGGGCGAGAGACCCAGTACTTC. It encodes CASSLAPIGTGRETQYF.

The chain joins TRBV7-2 to TRBJ2-3; 15 bases are a match to TRBD2. CDR1 and CDR2 from the germline V gene are SGHTA and FQGNSA. CDR3 size: 17 residues. With 4 bases clipped from V and 3 bases from J, the junction kept 5 bases outside the gene matches. In nucleotides, the CDR3 is TGTGCCAGCAGCTGGGGTGGGACTAGCGGGGGGACAGATACGCAGTATTTT. Amino acid sequence: CASSWGGTSGGTDTQYF.